This T cell receptor (beta chain) was documented in a study of T cell clones after liver transplantation. Study background: A pre-transplant mixed lymphocyte reaction with TCRbeta sequencing defined graft-donor-reactive clones followed in post-transplant blood. Apart from a few HCV-positive recipients, transplants were for non-autoimmune, non-viral reasons.

Unstimulated PBMCs were sorted into CD3+CD4+ and CD3+CD8+ populations. TCRdb keeps only in-frame clones here, not all; method: immunoSEQ multiplex PCR. The sample lists nearly 55,000 clones, about four fifths occurring once. Looked up from germline, CDR1 is KGHSH and CDR2 is LQKENI. This CDR3 is built from 18 residues. Trimming pared 1 base from V and 0 bases from J, leaving 15 bases between. Here the sequenced sample was CD4+ T cells from blood, taken before liver transplant. This receptor was obtained from a human donor who received a liver transplant. The chain has TRBV18 and TRBJ1-4; tentative D call: TRBD1 (6 bases). CDR3 sequence reads: CASSPRGQLVATNEKLFF. CDR3 nucleotide sequence: TGTGCCAGCTCACCACGGGGGCAGCTAGTTGCAACTAATGAAAAACTGTTTTTT. The variable domain in full, with the rest retrieved from reference TRBV18 and TRBJ1-4, is NAGVMQNPRHLVRRRGQEARLRCSPMKGHSHVYWYRQLPEEGLKFMVYLQKENIIDESGMPKERFSAEFPKEGPSILRIQQVVRGDSAAYFCASSPRGQLVATNEKLFFGSGTQLSVL.